This T cell receptor beta chain was identified in a study of T cell repertoires in cytomegalovirus infection. Study information: It was recently identified HLA-C-restricted and well-studied HLA-B-restricted CMV epitopes that the study used. It was the public TCR beta signatures that indicated both CMV infection and matching HLA type.

To note about this clonotype: Its matching antigen is unknown.

The J segment lost 1 base and the V segment lost 4 bases, leaving 9 bases of the junction unmatched. The CDR3 totals 16 residues. MiXCR, applied by TCRdb to the reads, yields one record per CDR3 protein. The repertoire holds about half a million distinct CDR3 sequences, with 30% to 35% as singletons. General study results and limits: In two of eight donors, the top clonotype was HLA-C-restricted CMV-specific. Identification of carriers of CMV plus the relevant HLA was performed using cumulative public TCR beta family frequency.

The source is a human donor in good health (CMV status not recorded). Some clones in this sample may be carry-over from other donors' samples. This rearrangement joins TRBV12-3 or TRBV12-4 to TRBJ1-2; 7 positions match TRBD1. This sample comprised cultured PBMCs, obtained from culture after CMV antigen stimulation. Here the CDR3 DNA reads TGTGCCAGCAGTTCCGCCCGACAGGGTGTTAACTATGGCTACACCTTC. Protein product: CASSSARQGVNYGYTF.